Included here is one TCR beta chain sequence, with context. Investigators plated 200,000 CFSE-labeled responder cells together with 200,000 irradiated stimulator cells labeled with violet dye. Proliferating CFSE-low CD3+CD4+ and CD3+CD8+ responders were sorted post-reaction. This table comes from immunoSEQ multiplex PCR, and its TCRdb copy is limited to in-frame clones, with some not included. The table includes some 5,700 clones, 33% detected once. This entry is derived from a study of graft-versus-host responses after intestinal transplantation. Germline V gives CDR1 MDHEN, CDR2 SYDVKM. The CDR3 runs to 14 residues. Trimming took off 3 bases at V and 1 base at J, with 7 bases between the two ends. Whole-study results and caveats: Subjects displaying graft-donor T cell macrochimerism possessed elevated graft-versus-host to host-versus-graft clonal ratios inside allografts. Ileal or blood samples showed some GvH clones first, and such clones were also found in recipient marrow.

Sequenced here: alloreactive CD8+ T cells from a mixed lymphocyte reaction culture, sampled before intestinal transplant. Sample subset: CFSE-low proliferating T cells sorted from roughly six-day pre-transplant mixed lymphocyte reaction (GvH or HvG direction). This receptor was identified in a human patient who received an intestinal transplant. The chain joins TRBV28 to TRBJ2-4, with D uncertain. The CDR3 loop reads CASSFTGAKNIQYF. The DNA for the CDR3 is TGTGCCAGCAGTTTTACCGGGGCCAAAAACATTCAGTACTTC. Using reference TRBV28 and TRBJ2-4 for the parts outside the CDR3, the full variable domain is DVKVTQSSRYLVKRTGEKVFLECVQDMDHENMFWYRQDPGLGLRLIYFSYDVKMKEKGDIPEGYSVSREKKERFSLILESASTNQTSMYLCASSFTGAKNIQYFGAGTRLSVL.